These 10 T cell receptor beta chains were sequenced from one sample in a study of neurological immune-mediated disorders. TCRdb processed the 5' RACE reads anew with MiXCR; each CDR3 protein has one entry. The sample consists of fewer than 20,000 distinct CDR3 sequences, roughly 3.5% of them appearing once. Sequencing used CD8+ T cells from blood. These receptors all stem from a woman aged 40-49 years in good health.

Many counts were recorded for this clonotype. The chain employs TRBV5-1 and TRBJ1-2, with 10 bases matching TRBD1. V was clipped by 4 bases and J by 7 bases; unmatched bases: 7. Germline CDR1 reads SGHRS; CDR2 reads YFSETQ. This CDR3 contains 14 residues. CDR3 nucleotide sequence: TGCGCCAGCAGCCTACCGGGACAGGGGTCTGGCTACACCTTC. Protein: CASSLPGQGSGYTF.

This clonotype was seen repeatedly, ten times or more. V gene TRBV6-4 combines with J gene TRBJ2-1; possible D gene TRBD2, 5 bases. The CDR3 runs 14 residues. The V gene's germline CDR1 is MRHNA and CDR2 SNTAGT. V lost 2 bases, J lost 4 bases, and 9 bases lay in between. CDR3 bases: TGTGCCAGCAGTGACCCGGGAACTTACAATGAGCAGTTCTTC. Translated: CASSDPGTYNEQFF.

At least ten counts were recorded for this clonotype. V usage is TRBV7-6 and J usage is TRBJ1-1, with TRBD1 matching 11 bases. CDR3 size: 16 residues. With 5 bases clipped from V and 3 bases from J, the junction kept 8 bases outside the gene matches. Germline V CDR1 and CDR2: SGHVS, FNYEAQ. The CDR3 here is CASSPRTGGDDTEAFF. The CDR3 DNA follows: TGTGCCAGCAGCCCCCGGACAGGGGGCGATGACACTGAAGCTTTCTTT.

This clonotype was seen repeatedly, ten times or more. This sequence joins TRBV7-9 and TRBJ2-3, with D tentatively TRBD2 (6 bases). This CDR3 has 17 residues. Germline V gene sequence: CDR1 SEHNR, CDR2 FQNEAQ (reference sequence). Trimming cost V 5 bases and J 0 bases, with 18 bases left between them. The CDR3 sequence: CASSTRIAEISTDTQYF. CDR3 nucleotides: TGTGCCAGCAGCACCAGAATAGCGGAAATTAGCACAGATACGCAGTATTTT.

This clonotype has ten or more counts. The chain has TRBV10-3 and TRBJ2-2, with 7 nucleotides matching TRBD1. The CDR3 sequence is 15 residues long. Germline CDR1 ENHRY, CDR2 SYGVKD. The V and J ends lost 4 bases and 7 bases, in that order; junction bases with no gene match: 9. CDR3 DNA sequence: TGTGCCATCAGTGGACAGGGCGTCGTCGGCGGGGAGCTGTTTTTT. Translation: CAISGQGVVGGELFF.

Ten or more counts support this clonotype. The CDR3 sequence: CASQWMNTEAFF. CDR3 sequence (DNA): TGTGCCAGTCAGTGGATGAACACTGAAGCTTTCTTT. The V gene is TRBV7-9, the J gene TRBJ1-1; D gene unclear. The length of the CDR3 is 12 residues. V lost 9 bases, J lost 0 bases, and 8 bases lay in between. Germline V gene data show CDR1 as SEHNR and CDR2 as FQNEAQ (reference sequence).

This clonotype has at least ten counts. The CDR3 DNA reads TGCGCCAGCAGCTCATCTAATTTGGGACATGAGCAGTTCTTC. Translated: CASSSSNLGHEQFF. The gene calls are TRBV5-1 and TRBJ2-1; possibly TRBD1 or TRBD2 for D (5 bases each). The CDR3 length is 14 residues. Germline V gene lookup returns CDR1 SGHRS and CDR2 YFSETQ. V lost 3 bases and J 8 bases, leaving 15 bases between the germline ends.

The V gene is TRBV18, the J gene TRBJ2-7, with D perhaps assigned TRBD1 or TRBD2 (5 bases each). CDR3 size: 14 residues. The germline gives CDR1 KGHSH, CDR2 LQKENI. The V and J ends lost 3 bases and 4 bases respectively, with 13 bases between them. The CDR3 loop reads CASSPAEGTYEQYF. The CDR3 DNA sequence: TGTGCCAGCTCACCGGCAGAGGGGACGTACGAGCAGTACTTC.

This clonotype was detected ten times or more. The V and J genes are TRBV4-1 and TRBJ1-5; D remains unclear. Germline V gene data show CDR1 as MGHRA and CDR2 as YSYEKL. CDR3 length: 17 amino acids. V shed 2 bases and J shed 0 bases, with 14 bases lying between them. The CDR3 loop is CASSQKPPEDSNQPQHF. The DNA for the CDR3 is TGCGCCAGCAGCCAAAAACCGCCCGAGGATAGCAATCAGCCCCAGCATTTT.

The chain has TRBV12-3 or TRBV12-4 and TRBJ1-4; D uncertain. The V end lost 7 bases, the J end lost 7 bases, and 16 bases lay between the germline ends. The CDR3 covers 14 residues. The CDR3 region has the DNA TGTGCCAGCACGGTGGGCAGCAACGTTGAAAAACTGTTTTTT. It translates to CASTVGSNVEKLFF.